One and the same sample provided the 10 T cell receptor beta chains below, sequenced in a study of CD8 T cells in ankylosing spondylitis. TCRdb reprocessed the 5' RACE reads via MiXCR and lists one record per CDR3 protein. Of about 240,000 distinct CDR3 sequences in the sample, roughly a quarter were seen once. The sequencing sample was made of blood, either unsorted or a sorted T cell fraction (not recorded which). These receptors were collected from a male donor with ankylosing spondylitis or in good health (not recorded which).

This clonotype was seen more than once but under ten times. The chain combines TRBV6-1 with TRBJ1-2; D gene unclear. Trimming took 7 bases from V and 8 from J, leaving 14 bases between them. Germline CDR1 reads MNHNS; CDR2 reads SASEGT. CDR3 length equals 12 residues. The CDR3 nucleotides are TGTGCCAGCAAAGAGGGTCGGGGAGGCTACACCTTC. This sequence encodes CASKEGRGGYTF.

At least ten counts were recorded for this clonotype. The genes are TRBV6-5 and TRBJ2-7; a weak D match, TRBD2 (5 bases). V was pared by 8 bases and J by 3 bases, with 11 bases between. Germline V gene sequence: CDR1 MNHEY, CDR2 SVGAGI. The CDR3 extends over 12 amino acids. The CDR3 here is CASRNGVYEQYF. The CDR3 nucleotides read TGTGCCAGCCGGAACGGGGTCTACGAGCAGTACTTC.

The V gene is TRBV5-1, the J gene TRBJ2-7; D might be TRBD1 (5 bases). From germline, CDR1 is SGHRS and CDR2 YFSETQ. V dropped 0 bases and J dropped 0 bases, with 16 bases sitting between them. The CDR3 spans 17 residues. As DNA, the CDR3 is TGCGCCAGCAGCTTGGTATCAGGGCAGGCGAGCTCCTACGAGCAGTACTTC. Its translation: CASSLVSGQASSYEQYF.

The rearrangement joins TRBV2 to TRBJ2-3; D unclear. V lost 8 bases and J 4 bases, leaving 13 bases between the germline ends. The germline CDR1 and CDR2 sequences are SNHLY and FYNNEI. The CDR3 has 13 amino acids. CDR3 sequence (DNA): TGTGCCAGCGGCCTTCGAGGCGCAGATACGCAGTATTTT. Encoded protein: CASGLRGADTQYF.

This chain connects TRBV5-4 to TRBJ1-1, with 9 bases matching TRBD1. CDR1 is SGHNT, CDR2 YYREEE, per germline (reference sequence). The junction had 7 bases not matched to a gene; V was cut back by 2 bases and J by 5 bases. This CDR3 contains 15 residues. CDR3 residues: CASSFPGQGGTEAFF. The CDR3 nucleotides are TGTGCCAGCAGCTTTCCGGGACAGGGTGGAACTGAAGCTTTCTTT.

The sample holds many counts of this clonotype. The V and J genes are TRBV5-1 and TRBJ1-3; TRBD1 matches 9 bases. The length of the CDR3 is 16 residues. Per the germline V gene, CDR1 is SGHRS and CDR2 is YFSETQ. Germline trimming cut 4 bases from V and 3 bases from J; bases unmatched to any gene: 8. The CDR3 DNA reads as TGCGCCAGCAGCCGGGGGACAGGGACGTTTGGAAACACCATATATTTT. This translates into CASSRGTGTFGNTIYF.

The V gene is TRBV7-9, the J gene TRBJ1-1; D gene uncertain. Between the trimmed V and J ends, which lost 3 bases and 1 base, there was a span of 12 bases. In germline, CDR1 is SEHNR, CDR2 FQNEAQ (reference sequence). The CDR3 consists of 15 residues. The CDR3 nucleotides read TGTGCCAGCAGCTTTAGGGTAGGAGGGAACACTGAAGCTTTCTTT. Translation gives CASSFRVGGNTEAFF.

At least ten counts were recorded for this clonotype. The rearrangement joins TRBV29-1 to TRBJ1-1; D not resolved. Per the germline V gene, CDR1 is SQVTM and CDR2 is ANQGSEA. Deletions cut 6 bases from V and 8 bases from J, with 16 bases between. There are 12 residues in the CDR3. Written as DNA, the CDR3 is TGCAGCGTGCGGGTCGCAACCGTGGAAGCTTTCTTT. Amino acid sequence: CSVRVATVEAFF. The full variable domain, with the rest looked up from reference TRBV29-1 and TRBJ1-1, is SAVISQKPSRDICQRGTSLTIQCQVDSQVTMMFWYRQQPGQSLTLIATANQGSEATYESGFVIDKFPISRPNLTFSTLTVSNMSPEDSSIYLCSVRVATVEAFFGQGTRLTVV.

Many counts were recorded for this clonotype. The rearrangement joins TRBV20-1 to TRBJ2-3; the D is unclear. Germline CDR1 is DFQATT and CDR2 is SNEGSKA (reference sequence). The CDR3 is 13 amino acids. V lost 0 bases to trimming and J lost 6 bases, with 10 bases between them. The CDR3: CSARDWQADTQYF. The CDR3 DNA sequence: TGCAGTGCTAGAGATTGGCAGGCTGATACGCAGTATTTT.

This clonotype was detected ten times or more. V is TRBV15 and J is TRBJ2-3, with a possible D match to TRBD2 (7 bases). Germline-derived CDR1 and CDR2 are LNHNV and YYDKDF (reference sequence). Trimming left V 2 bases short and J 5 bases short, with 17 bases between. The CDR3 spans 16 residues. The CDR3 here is CATSRSTRGAGDTQYF. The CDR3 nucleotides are TGTGCCACCAGCAGATCAACCCGGGGGGCCGGAGATACGCAGTATTTT.